Below, 32 T cell receptor beta chains from the same sample are listed, as sequenced in a study of cytomegalovirus exposure and HLA in healthy donors. This PCR relied on a set of 60 Vbeta primers and 13 Jbeta primers. TCRdb's copy holds only in-frame clones and misses some; the assay was immunoSEQ multiplex PCR. The sample totals roughly 50,000 clones. What was sequenced was PBMCs. These receptors came from a man aged 35 to 55 in good health and CMV-seropositive.

J is TRBJ2-2 and V is TRBV11-2; D not resolved. Trimming stripped 5 bases from V and 6 bases from J, with 13 bases between. Germline V gene data show CDR1 as SGHAT and CDR2 as FQNNGV. CDR3 length: 14 amino acids. The CDR3 coding sequence is TGTGCCAGCAGCGAGCAGGCCTTTTCCGGGGAGCTGTTTTTT. This translates into CASSEQAFSGELFF.

The V gene is TRBV9, the J gene TRBJ2-3; a weak D match, TRBD2 (6 bases). With 0 bases removed from V and 4 bases from J, the gap between germline ends came to 9 bases. This CDR3 has 14 residues. Per germline, CDR1 SGDLS and CDR2 YYNGEE. The CDR3 bases are TGTGCCAGCAGCGTAGAGGGACTGGCAGATACGCAGTATTTT. It encodes CASSVEGLADTQYF.

J is TRBJ1-5 and V is TRBV6-5; 8 nucleotides agree with TRBD1. In germline, CDR1 is MNHEY, CDR2 SVGAGI. V shed 4 bases and J 5 bases; nucleotides not matched to a gene: 4. The CDR3 contains 14 residues. In nucleotides, the CDR3 is TGTGCCAGCAGTTGGGGGACAGGAGATCAGCCCCAGCATTTT. The encoded protein is CASSWGTGDQPQHF.

V is TRBV10-2 and J is TRBJ2-4, with D perhaps TRBD1 (5 bases). The CDR3 totals 13 residues. V lost 3 bases to trimming and J lost 4 bases, with 7 bases between them. Germline values: CDR1 WSHSY, CDR2 SAAADI. The CDR3 reads CASSEQEKNIQYF. The CDR3 DNA follows: TGCGCCAGCAGTGAACAGGAGAAAAACATTCAGTACTTC.

Frequency places this clone as medium-sized. This specimen includes other DNA sequences encoding the same CDR3. J is TRBJ1-5 and V is TRBV30; tentative D call: TRBD1 (5 bases). The CDR3 is 15 residues long. The germline V and J ends were trimmed by 8 bases and 0 bases, with 17 bases remaining between them. CDR1 is GTSNPN and CDR2 is SVGIG in the germline V gene (reference sequence). DNA for the CDR3: TGTGCCATCTCGACAGACCGATATAGCAATCAGCCCCAGCATTTT. Its protein product is CAISTDRYSNQPQHF.

The V gene is TRBV4-3, the J gene TRBJ1-6; TRBD1 agrees at 7 bases. The V gene's germline CDR1 is LGHNA and CDR2 YSLEER. This CDR3 is 16 amino acids long. V lost 0 bases to trimming and J lost 9 bases; unmatched junction nucleotides: 8. CDR3 in amino acids: CASSQDINRGRSPLHF. DNA of the CDR3: TGCGCCAGCAGCCAAGATATTAACAGGGGTCGTTCACCCCTCCACTTT.

The chain joins TRBV6-6 to TRBJ2-2; D is uncertain. Germline CDR1 is MNHNY and CDR2 is SVGAGI (reference sequence). V dropped 5 bases and J dropped 5 bases, with 12 bases sitting between them. The CDR3 spans 14 residues. This chain's CDR3 is CASSTPSDTGELFF. In DNA, the CDR3 is TGTGCCAGCAGTACCCCTAGTGATACCGGGGAGCTGTTTTTT.

The CDR3 region has the DNA TGTGCCAGCAGTTTCGGTACGCAGTATTTT. This codes for CASSFGTQYF. The V gene is TRBV28, the J gene TRBJ2-3, with D hard to call. Trimming cost V 3 bases and J 8 bases, with 3 bases left between them. In germline, CDR1 is MDHEN, CDR2 SYDVKM. The CDR3 is 10 amino acids.

The gene calls are TRBV9 and TRBJ2-1; 13 bases match TRBD2. This CDR3 region has 16 residues. The junction had 2 bases not matched to a gene; V was cut back by 3 bases and J by 2 bases. CDR1 is SGDLS and CDR2 is YYNGEE in the germline V gene. CDR3 sequence: CASSEGLAGPYNEQFF. The DNA of the CDR3 is TGTGCCAGCAGCGAGGGACTAGCGGGACCCTACAATGAGCAGTTCTTC.

The genes are TRBV5-1 and TRBJ2-3; D remains unclear. This CDR3 has 14 residues. V gave up 0 bases and J gave up 0 bases, with 5 bases separating them. Germline-derived CDR1 and CDR2 are SGHRS and YFSETQ. The CDR3, as DNA: TGCGCCAGCAGCTTGGGGCAGAGCACAGATACGCAGTATTTT. Encoded protein: CASSLGQSTDTQYF.

J is TRBJ1-5 and V is TRBV27, with D unresolved. With 4 bases removed from V and 0 bases from J, the gap between germline ends came to 10 bases. The CDR3 sequence is 15 residues long. Germline CDR1 is MNHEY and CDR2 is SMNVEV (reference sequence). CDR3 amino acids: CASSYAGYSNQPQHF. The CDR3 nucleotides read TGTGCCAGCAGTTACGCGGGGTATAGCAATCAGCCCCAGCATTTT.

The chain uses TRBV10-3 and TRBJ1-1, with 10 nucleotides matching TRBD1. This CDR3 contains 14 residues. The germline gives CDR1 ENHRY, CDR2 SYGVKD. V lost 8 bases to trimming and J lost 5 bases; unmatched junction nucleotides: 8. The CDR3 is CAIGSGTGVTEAFF. The CDR3 nucleotides read TGTGCCATCGGTTCCGGGACAGGGGTTACTGAAGCTTTCTTT.

CDR3 in DNA: TGTGCCAGCACCACGGGACTAGCGGGGGTGGATGAGCAGTTCTTC. Protein product: CASTTGLAGVDEQFF. The chain carries TRBV11-2 and TRBJ2-1; 14 nucleotides align to TRBD2. Germline V gene sequence: CDR1 SGHAT, CDR2 FQNNGV. The length of the CDR3 is 15 residues. V shed 7 bases and J 8 bases; nucleotides not matched to a gene: 7.

CDR3 DNA: TGTGCCAGCAGAGCGGGGCCCTACTCCTACGAGCAGTACTTC. It is translated as CASRAGPYSYEQYF. The V and J genes are TRBV7-2 and TRBJ2-7; 7 bases are a match to TRBD2. This CDR3 comprises 14 residues. V shed 6 bases, J shed 0 bases, and the junction held 5 bases outside the gene matches. Germline lookup yields CDR1 SGHTA and CDR2 FQGNSA.

The rearrangement joins TRBV27 to TRBJ1-2; TRBD1 is a possible D gene (5 bases). The CDR3 loop spans 19 amino acids. CDR1 is MNHEY, CDR2 SMNVEV, per germline (reference sequence). V gave up 1 base and J gave up 0 bases, with 21 bases separating them. The CDR3 loop is CASSLYSRVGPKANYGYTF. CDR3 bases: TGTGCCAGCAGTTTATACTCTCGGGTGGGGCCCAAGGCTAACTATGGCTACACCTTC.

The rearrangement uses TRBV11-3 and TRBJ2-1; the match to TRBD1 covers 8 bases. CDR1 and CDR2 from the germline V gene are SGHNT and YENEEA. V gave up 5 bases and J gave up 7 bases; unmatched junction bases: 13. This CDR3 comprises 16 residues. In nucleotides, the CDR3 is TGTGCCAGCAGCCGCTCAGCCCAGGGGGCTTTTAATGAGCAGTTCTTC. Amino acid sequence: CASSRSAQGAFNEQFF.

The gene calls are TRBV7-8 and TRBJ2-7, with a possible D match to TRBD1 (6 bases). This CDR3 is 14 amino acids long. Germline V gene lookup returns CDR1 SGHVS and CDR2 FQNEAQ. The V end was cut by 5 bases, the J end by 2 bases, with 13 bases between. The CDR3 protein is CASSHRGTPYEQYF. The CDR3 DNA reads TGTGCCAGCAGCCACCGAGGGACACCCTACGAGCAGTACTTC.

The V and J genes are TRBV27 and TRBJ2-1; D possibly corresponds to TRBD1 (5 bases). The CDR3 is 15 residues long. Trimming removed 5 bases at V and 3 bases at J, with 14 bases between. In germline, CDR1 is MNHEY, CDR2 SMNVEV (reference sequence). This CDR3 is CASSSETDSYNEQFF. In nucleotides, the CDR3 is TGTGCCAGCAGTAGCGAGACAGACAGCTACAATGAGCAGTTCTTC.

The rearrangement joins TRBV7-3 to TRBJ1-1, with 9 bases that match TRBD1. Germline CDR1 SGHTA, CDR2 FQGTGA. The CDR3 contains 14 residues. Losses at the gene ends were 3 bases for V and 6 bases for J; bases not matched to a gene: 5. CDR3 in DNA: TGTGCCAGCAGCTTGGGACAGGGAGGGGCTGAAGCTTTCTTT. This codes for CASSLGQGGAEAFF.

The genes are TRBV9 and TRBJ2-7; 8 bases fit TRBD2. Germline V gene sequence: CDR1 SGDLS, CDR2 YYNGEE. CDR3 length: 17 residues. The V and J ends lost 0 bases and 5 bases, in that order; junction bases with no gene match: 13. In DNA form, the CDR3 reads TGTGCCAGCAGCGTAGACGTCGGGGGGGCTCCTTACGACGAGCAGTACTTC. It is translated as CASSVDVGGAPYDEQYF.

The V and J genes are TRBV7-9 and TRBJ2-2; 12 nucleotides agree with TRBD2. The germline gives CDR1 SEHNR, CDR2 FQNEAQ (reference sequence). The CDR3 extends over 15 amino acids. J lost 6 bases, V lost 7 bases, and 6 bases had no gene match. The CDR3 reads CASTLAGGPSGELFF. CDR3 sequence (DNA): TGTGCCAGCACCCTAGCGGGGGGGCCGTCCGGGGAGCTGTTTTTT.

This chain connects TRBV15 to TRBJ1-4; 9 bases agree with TRBD1. CDR3 size: 15 residues. J gave up 5 bases and V 2 bases, and 3 bases lay outside the gene matches. Germline loops: CDR1 LNHNV, CDR2 YYDKDF (reference sequence). CDR3 region: CATSRRGTGNEKLFF. The CDR3 bases are TGTGCCACCAGCAGAAGGGGGACAGGGAATGAAAAACTGTTTTTT. Combining the CDR3 with reference TRBV15 and TRBJ1-4 gives the whole variable domain DAMVIQNPRYQVTQFGKPVTLSCSQTLNHNVMYWYQQKSSQAPKLLFHYYDKDFNNEADTPDNFQSRRPNTSFCFLDIRSPGLGDTAMYLCATSRRGTGNEKLFFGSGTQLSVL.

This rearrangement joins TRBV7-3 to TRBJ2-3; 8 nucleotides agree with TRBD2. The CDR3 length is 15 residues. J gave up 1 base and V 5 bases, and 5 bases lay outside the gene matches. Per the germline V gene, CDR1 is SGHTA and CDR2 is FQGTGA. The CDR3 DNA reads TGTGCCAGCAGCCGAGCGGGGGTTCGCACAGATACGCAGTATTTT. It yields the protein CASSRAGVRTDTQYF.

The CDR3, as DNA: TGTGCCAGCAGCTGGGGACAGGGGGAGCAAACCATTAACTATGGCTACACCTTC. Encoded protein: CASSWGQGEQTINYGYTF. The chain recombines TRBV7-9 with TRBJ1-2; 11 bases are shared with TRBD1. The ends lost 4 bases at V and 1 base at J; junction bases unmatched: 11. The germline CDR1 and CDR2 sequences are SEHNR and FQNEAQ (reference sequence). The CDR3 is 18 residues long. Full variable domain (missing parts from reference TRBV7-9 and TRBJ1-2): DTGVSQNPRHKITKRGQNVTFRCDPISEHNRLYWYRQTLGQGPEFLTYFQNEAQLEKSRLLSDRFSAERPKGSFSTLEIQRTEQGDSAMYLCASSWGQGEQTINYGYTFGSGTRLTVV.

The chain couples TRBV30 to TRBJ1-5, with D possibly TRBD1 on 6 matching bases. This CDR3 contains 13 residues. The germline V and J ends were trimmed by 0 bases and 10 bases, with 13 bases remaining between them. Germline CDR1 is GTSNPN and CDR2 is SVGIG (reference sequence). The CDR3 sequence: CAWSVQGLNPQHF. CDR3 bases: TGTGCCTGGAGTGTACAGGGACTAAATCCCCAGCATTTT.

The chain links TRBV28 to TRBJ2-2; D is undetermined. V shed 6 bases and J shed 1 base, with 12 bases lying between them. The germline V gene has CDR1 MDHEN and CDR2 SYDVKM. This CDR3 has 15 residues. The DNA for the CDR3 is TGTGCCAGCAGCTATCCATACAGGAACACCGGGGAGCTGTTTTTT. Its protein is CASSYPYRNTGELFF.

The chain is built from TRBV6-6 and TRBJ1-1; 7 positions match TRBD1. The CDR3 length is 12 residues. Germline V gives CDR1 MNHNY, CDR2 SVGAGI (reference sequence). Trimming cost V 7 bases and J 7 bases; bases outside gene matches: 6. Here the CDR3 DNA reads TGTGCCAGCATATTCCGGGACAGTGAAGCTTTCTTT. It is translated as CASIFRDSEAFF.

J is TRBJ2-5 and V is TRBV7-8, with TRBD1 matching over 9 bases. The germline gives CDR1 SGHVS, CDR2 FQNEAQ. The length of the CDR3 is 15 residues. Unmatched junction bases numbered 9, after V lost 5 bases and J lost 5 bases. The CDR3 DNA is TGTGCCAGCAGCCCGGACAGGGGCACGAGGGAGACCCAGTACTTC. Its translation: CASSPDRGTRETQYF.

The chain has TRBV10-3 and TRBJ2-7; 9 bases fit TRBD2. CDR3 length equals 15 residues. Germline-derived CDR1 and CDR2 are ENHRY and SYGVKD. With V trimmed by 4 bases and J by 0 bases, 4 bases remained unmatched. CDR3 coding DNA: TGTGCCATCAGTGGTAGCGGGGGAGTCTCCTACGAGCAGTACTTC. Protein sequence: CAISGSGGVSYEQYF.

The chain couples TRBV19 to TRBJ1-5; 8 nucleotides agree with TRBD1. The CDR3 spans 16 residues. Trimming removed 0 bases from V and 4 bases from J; junction bases left unmatched: 5. Germline CDR1 reads LNHDA; CDR2 reads SQIVND (reference sequence). In DNA form, the CDR3 reads TGTGCCAGTAGTATAGATTGGACAGGGTATAATCAGCCCCAGCATTTT. It yields the protein CASSIDWTGYNQPQHF.

The gene calls are TRBV9 and TRBJ2-1; D remains ambiguous. Trimming stripped 0 bases from V and 9 bases from J, with 7 bases between. Germline CDR1 is SGDLS and CDR2 is YYNGEE. The CDR3 runs 12 residues. The CDR3 DNA is TGTGCCAGCAGCGTAGATGGGCGTGAGCAGTTCTTC. Its protein is CASSVDGREQFF. Filled out from reference TRBV9 and TRBJ2-1, the complete variable domain reads DSGVTQTPKHLITATGQRVTLRCSPRSGDLSVYWYQQSLDQGLQFLIQYYNGEERAKGNILERFSAQQFPDLHSELNLSSLELGDSALYFCASSVDGREQFFGPGTRLTVL.

V and J are TRBV19 and TRBJ1-2; D is ambiguous. The CDR3 extends over 14 amino acids. Germline CDR1 LNHDA, CDR2 SQIVND (reference sequence). V was cut by 6 bases and J by 7 bases, with 18 bases left in between. CDR3 sequence (DNA): TGTGCCAGTAGCCCTCCGTTCCGCGCCGGTGGCTACACCTTC. It encodes CASSPPFRAGGYTF.